Listed here are 17 T cell receptor beta chains from one sample, sequenced in a study of blood T cells in healthy people across ages. Next came a second PCR, run for about 6 to 11 cycles, which used a sample-barcoded 5' primer along with a J-beta primer mix. TCRdb processed the 5' RACE reads anew with MiXCR; each CDR3 protein has one entry. The data hold roughly 1,100,000 distinct CDR3 sequences, with roughly a quarter observed a single time. These same records also appear under a second study, on T cells of mothers and their children.

Sample: blood. Every receptor here comes from a girl aged 2-10 years in good health.

V gene TRBV10-3 combines with J gene TRBJ2-5, with 7 bases fitting TRBD1. Unmatched junction bases numbered 9, after V lost 3 bases and J lost 11 bases. The germline V gene has CDR1 ENHRY and CDR2 SYGVKD. This CDR3 has 13 amino acids. CDR3 protein: CAISDPDRHEQYF. The CDR3 DNA sequence: TGTGCCATCAGTGATCCGGACAGGCATGAGCAGTACTTC.

The gene calls are TRBV21-1 and TRBJ2-7; the table's TRBD2 call for D was not verified on the DNA. TRBV21-1 is a documented pseudogene. This CDR3 contains 13 residues. The DNA of the CDR3 is TGTGCCAGGGAGTACCGGGGGGGCTACGAGCAGTACTTC. This codes for CAREYRGGYEQYF.

The chain recombines TRBV4-1 with TRBJ2-7; tentatively, D is TRBD1 (5 bases). Matching the DNA end better, TRBJ2-1 makes the J call doubtful. This CDR3 is 13 amino acids long. Germline V CDR1 and CDR2: MGHRA, YSYEKL. As DNA, the CDR3 is TGCGCCAGCAGCCGCCCCCCAGGGAATGAGCAGTTCTTC. Encoded protein: CASSRPPGNEQFF.

V is TRBV10-3 and J is TRBJ2-1; D remains ambiguous. CDR1 is ENHRY, CDR2 SYGVKD, per germline. Trimming took 7 bases from V and 2 from J, leaving 9 bases between them. CDR3 length: 13 residues. The CDR3 here is CAITVGTYNEQFF. The CDR3 region has the DNA TGTGCCATCACTGTTGGGACCTACAATGAGCAGTTCTTC.

The V call is TRBV12-3 or TRBV12-4, the J call TRBJ2-5, with 9 bases that match TRBD2. The CDR3 runs 15 residues. After removal of 4 bases from V and 2 bases from J, the junction contained 5 bases not matched to a gene. CDR3 sequence reads: CASSWTSALQETQYF. The CDR3 DNA is TGTGCCAGCAGTTGGACTAGCGCGCTACAAGAGACCCAGTACTTC.

The chain carries TRBV7-2 and TRBJ2-1, with TRBD2 as a possible D gene (5 bases). Germline V gene data show CDR1 as SGHTA and CDR2 as FQGNSA. V was trimmed by 3 bases and J by 10 bases, leaving 13 bases between them. The CDR3 has 13 residues. CDR3 in amino acids: CASSFSPGIEQFF. The CDR3 nucleotides are TGTGCCAGCAGCTTTTCCCCGGGAATAGAGCAGTTCTTC.

This clonotype was observed a handful of times. The chain uses TRBV5-1 and TRBJ2-5, with D maybe TRBD1 (6 bases). Germline CDR1 reads SGHRS; CDR2 reads YFSETQ. With 5 bases removed from V and 1 base from J, the gap between germline ends came to 9 bases. The CDR3 spans 13 residues. The CDR3 region is CASRGQTQETQYF. DNA of the CDR3: TGCGCCAGCAGAGGACAGACCCAAGAGACCCAGTACTTC.

The genes are TRBV12-3 or TRBV12-4 and TRBJ2-4; D tentatively fits TRBD1 or TRBD2 (5 bases each). Trimming left V 6 bases short and J 0 bases short, with 21 bases between. CDR3 length equals 18 residues. The CDR3 reads CASSSAGGFTLAKNIQYF. For the CDR3, the DNA is TGTGCCAGCAGCTCTGCTGGGGGATTCACTCTAGCCAAAAACATTCAGTACTTC.

This clonotype has just a few counts. The rearrangement uses TRBV2 and TRBJ2-3; the D gene is possibly TRBD1 (7 bases). CDR3 length: 17 residues. Trimming left V 1 base short and J 4 bases short, with 18 bases between. Looked up from germline, CDR1 is SNHLY and CDR2 is FYNNEI. CDR3 protein: CASSEDPGGRPPDTQYF. The CDR3 nucleotides read TGTGCCAGCAGTGAAGATCCAGGGGGGAGACCCCCAGATACGCAGTATTTT.

In this sample, this clonotype turned up a few times. The chain joins TRBV2 to TRBJ2-2; 10 nucleotides match TRBD2. The CDR3 covers 15 residues. With V trimmed by 7 bases and J by 4 bases, 6 bases remained unmatched. The germline gives CDR1 SNHLY, CDR2 FYNNEI. CDR3 in amino acids: CASTLLAGSTGELFF. In DNA, the CDR3 is TGTGCCAGCACCCTACTAGCGGGGTCCACCGGGGAGCTGTTTTTT.

J is TRBJ2-1 and V is TRBV2; tentatively, D is TRBD2 (6 bases). The better agreement between TRBJ2-5 and the DNA end casts doubt on the J call. CDR1 is SNHLY, CDR2 FYNNEI, per germline. The CDR3 has 15 amino acids. The CDR3 region has the DNA TGTGCCAGCATTGGGTCCGCTAGCGCTAAAGAGACCCAGTACTTC. The encoded protein is CASIGSASAKETQYF.

The CDR3 sequence is CAIRGGQARLTPDTQYF. In DNA form, the CDR3 reads TGTGCCATCAGAGGCGGACAGGCCCGTTTAACACCGGATACGCAGTATTTT. The J gene is TRBJ2-3, the V gene TRBV10-3; 7 nucleotides agree with TRBD1. This CDR3 has 17 amino acids. V shed 6 bases and J 6 bases; nucleotides not matched to a gene: 18. Germline values: CDR1 ENHRY, CDR2 SYGVKD.

The V and J genes are TRBV20-1 and TRBJ2-5; D is perhaps TRBD1 or TRBD2 (5 bases each). The J call may be incorrect, as the DNA end agrees better with TRBJ2-7. CDR3 length: 15 residues. Germline lookup yields CDR1 DFQATT and CDR2 SNEGSKA (reference sequence). The CDR3 loop is CSAIRGAVSAYEQYF. DNA of the CDR3: TGCAGTGCTATCCGAGGGGCTGTGAGCGCCTACGAGCAGTACTTC.

There are a few counts of this clonotype. The rearrangement links TRBV29-1 to TRBJ2-4; a possible D gene is TRBD1 (5 bases). Per germline, CDR1 SQVTM and CDR2 ANQGSEA. The length of the CDR3 is 13 residues. V was pared by 6 bases and J by 4 bases, with 13 bases between. The CDR3 reads CSVHLGQKNIQYF. The CDR3 nucleotides read TGCAGCGTGCATCTCGGACAAAAAAACATTCAGTACTTC.

The V gene is TRBV5-1, the J gene TRBJ2-1; unclear D gene. V was pared by 10 bases and J by 0 bases, with 11 bases between. Per germline, CDR1 SGHRS and CDR2 YFSETQ. This CDR3 contains 13 residues. Here the CDR3 reads CASRIGSYNEQFF. The CDR3 DNA reads as TGCGCCTCCAGGATCGGCTCCTACAATGAGCAGTTCTTC.

The chain recombines TRBV27 with TRBJ1-6; no clear D gene. Between the trimmed V and J ends, which lost 5 bases and 7 bases, there was a span of 9 bases. Germline V gene lookup returns CDR1 MNHEY and CDR2 SMNVEV (reference sequence). The CDR3 is 13 residues long. CDR3 DNA: TGTGCCAGCAGTCTCCCCGGGAATTCACCCCTCCACTTT. Protein sequence: CASSLPGNSPLHF.

This chain links TRBV27 with TRBJ2-7; 7 nucleotides match TRBD1. V shed 6 bases, J shed 6 bases, and the junction held 5 bases outside the gene matches. This CDR3 is 12 amino acids long. Germline loops: CDR1 MNHEY, CDR2 SMNVEV (reference sequence). DNA for the CDR3: TGTGCCAGCAGGTCTTACAGGGGCGAGCAGTACTTC. Its translation: CASRSYRGEQYF.